The 24 T cell receptor beta chains reported below all come from one sample, sequenced in a study of CD8 T cells in Susac syndrome. RNA in amounts of about 0.45 to 1 ug was reverse transcribed with random hexamers. A single record per CDR3 protein comes from TCRdb applying MiXCR to the immunoSEQ multiplex PCR reads. The repertoire holds 130,000 or so distinct CDR3 sequences, with over 90% as singletons. Sequencing was carried out using CD8+ T cells from PBMCs. The receptors come from a human donor with Susac syndrome.

This rearrangement joins TRBV7-9 to TRBJ1-1, with D hard to call. CDR1 is SEHNR, CDR2 FQNEAQ, per germline (reference sequence). This CDR3 region has 12 residues. Trimming stripped 1 base from V and 6 bases from J, with 6 bases between. The CDR3 is CASSLEQPEAFF. DNA for the CDR3: TGTGCCAGCAGCTTAGAACAGCCTGAAGCTTTCTTT.

The chain combines TRBV30 with TRBJ1-5; 8 nucleotides agree with TRBD1. CDR3 length equals 18 residues. Germline lookup yields CDR1 GTSNPN and CDR2 SVGIG (reference sequence). The V segment lost 0 bases and the J segment 3 bases; nucleotides outside the gene matches: 13. The CDR3 bases are TGTGCCTGGAGTGTGAGGGACAGGCCTCTGAACTTCAATCAGCCCCAGCATTTT. Translation gives CAWSVRDRPLNFNQPQHF.

The V and J genes are TRBV27 and TRBJ1-5; no firm D call. Germline V gene lookup returns CDR1 MNHEY and CDR2 SMNVEV (reference sequence). CDR3 size: 12 residues. Trimming stripped 5 bases from V and 3 bases from J, with 5 bases between. CDR3 in amino acids: CASSAPNQPQHF. For the CDR3, the DNA is TGTGCCAGCAGTGCCCCCAATCAGCCCCAGCATTTT.

The chain joins TRBV7-6 to TRBJ2-1, with 10 bases matching TRBD2. Germline CDR1 and CDR2: SGHVS and FNYEAQ. V was pared by 3 bases and J by 6 bases, with 8 bases of the junction left unmatched. This CDR3 spans 16 amino acids. The chain's CDR3 is CASSFLERGGSNEQFF. The DNA of the CDR3 is TGTGCCAGCAGCTTTCTAGAGCGGGGGGGCAGCAATGAGCAGTTCTTC.

This sequence joins TRBV29-1 and TRBJ2-7; 8 bases map to TRBD1. This CDR3 is built from 14 residues. The germline V gene has CDR1 SQVTM and CDR2 ANQGSEA. Trimming at V came to 5 bases and at J to 4 bases, leaving 10 bases not matched to a gene. CDR3 DNA sequence: TGCAGCGTTATTGGAGGGAACAGGGGGTACGAGCAGTACTTC. Translated, it gives CSVIGGNRGYEQYF.

The chain is built from TRBV29-1 and TRBJ2-7; the D gene could be TRBD1 or TRBD2 (5 bases each). The CDR3 has 14 amino acids. V was clipped by 4 bases and J by 3 bases, with 16 bases between them. Per germline, CDR1 SQVTM and CDR2 ANQGSEA. CDR3 protein: CSVVSLSGGYEQYF. CDR3 DNA sequence: TGCAGCGTTGTGAGTCTCTCTGGGGGCTACGAGCAGTACTTC.

The V call is TRBV6-5, the J call TRBJ2-7, with no clear D. V shed 0 bases and J shed 7 bases, with 13 bases lying between them. The CDR3 totals 14 residues. Germline lookup yields CDR1 MNHEY and CDR2 SVGAGI. The CDR3 DNA is TGTGCCAGCAGTTACTCGACGGCTCTGGGAGAGCAGTACTTC. Residues: CASSYSTALGEQYF.

The rearrangement joins TRBV29-1 to TRBJ2-5; 10 bases map to TRBD1. Trimming cost V 7 bases and J 4 bases; bases outside gene matches: 9. The V gene's germline CDR1 is SQVTM and CDR2 ANQGSEA. The CDR3 is made up of 14 amino acids. The CDR3 region has the DNA TGCAGCGCTAGAGACGGGACAGGGGTAGAGACCCAGTACTTC. As protein: CSARDGTGVETQYF.

Comments on this clonotype: Germline is not matched at one junction end, which may reflect a read error. The chain recombines TRBV29-1 with TRBJ2-3; 16 bases fit TRBD2. Germline CDR1 and CDR2: SQVTM and ANQGSEA. The CDR3 is 13 amino acids. This CDR3 reads CSVGGTSGGAPQF. The CDR3 DNA reads as TGCAGCGTGGGGGGGACTAGCGGGGGGGCCCCGCAATTT.

The rearrangement uses TRBV4-3 and TRBJ1-4, with D uncertain. Looked up from germline, CDR1 is LGHNA and CDR2 is YSLEER. V shed 0 bases and J shed 4 bases, with 9 bases lying between them. The CDR3 extends over 15 amino acids. The CDR3: CASSQDRAVNEKLFF. CDR3 in DNA: TGCGCCAGCAGCCAAGATAGGGCAGTTAATGAAAAACTGTTTTTT.

The rearrangement uses TRBV4-2 and TRBJ2-3; 8 positions match TRBD2. V lost 0 bases, J lost 10 bases, and 15 bases stayed unmatched. Per germline, CDR1 LGHNA and CDR2 YNFKEQ. This CDR3 spans 17 amino acids. The CDR3 protein is CASSQETGRGAQAAQYF. The DNA for the CDR3 is TGTGCCAGCAGCCAAGAAACAGGGCGGGGGGCACAGGCGGCGCAGTATTTT.

J is TRBJ1-1 and V is TRBV7-9; D possibly corresponds to TRBD1 (5 bases). V gave up 2 bases and J gave up 1 base, with 8 bases separating them. The CDR3 totals 14 residues. Looked up from germline, CDR1 is SEHNR and CDR2 is FQNEAQ (reference sequence). CDR3: CASSLLGQNTEAFF. The DNA for the CDR3 is TGTGCCAGCAGCTTACTAGGACAGAACACTGAAGCTTTCTTT.

The V and J genes are TRBV3-1 and TRBJ2-3; D is ambiguous. Germline V gene data show CDR1 as LGHDT and CDR2 as YNNKEL (reference sequence). CDR3 length: 12 amino acids. The V and J ends lost 0 bases and 6 bases respectively, with 4 bases between them. CDR3 DNA: TGTGCCAGCAGCCAAGAATGGGATACGCAGTATTTT. The encoded protein is CASSQEWDTQYF.

The chain carries TRBV27 and TRBJ1-1; 10 nucleotides align to TRBD1. Germline CDR1 is MNHEY and CDR2 is SMNVEV (reference sequence). V lost 6 bases to trimming and J lost 0 bases; unmatched junction nucleotides: 10. The CDR3 contains 17 residues. CDR3 nucleotide sequence: TGTGCCAGCAGCCCTCTCCCGGGACAGGGGATGAACACTGAAGCTTTCTTT. Translated: CASSPLPGQGMNTEAFF.

The chain is built from TRBV6-5 and TRBJ2-3, with 9 bases matching TRBD2. This CDR3 region has 17 residues. V dropped 0 bases and J dropped 2; count of bases not matched to a gene: 6. Germline loops: CDR1 MNHEY, CDR2 SVGAGI. The CDR3, as DNA: TGTGCCAGCAGTTACTCAGAGCGGGGGGCAATCACAGATACGCAGTATTTT. It specifies CASSYSERGAITDTQYF.

The V call is TRBV20-1, the J call TRBJ1-5; D possibly corresponds to TRBD1 (5 bases). Looked up from germline, CDR1 is DFQATT and CDR2 is SNEGSKA (reference sequence). This CDR3 is 13 amino acids long. Trimming removed 5 bases from V and 4 bases from J, with 12 bases in between. The DNA for the CDR3 is TGCAGTGCTGTTGGACAAACAAATCAGCCCCAGCATTTT. Its protein product is CSAVGQTNQPQHF.

V and J are TRBV7-3 and TRBJ2-7, with 12 positions matching TRBD1. After removal of 5 bases from V and 2 bases from J, the junction contained 13 bases not matched to a gene. The V gene's germline CDR1 is SGHTA and CDR2 FQGTGA. The CDR3 runs 18 residues. The CDR3 region is CASSHSKTGTGGTYEQYF. The DNA for the CDR3 is TGTGCCAGCAGCCACTCGAAGACCGGGACAGGGGGCACCTACGAGCAGTACTTC.

This clonotype showed up just once. The chain is built from TRBV6-1 and TRBJ2-4; 9 bases align to TRBD1. Germline CDR1 and CDR2: MNHNS and SASEGT. Germline trimming cut 5 bases from V and 8 bases from J; bases unmatched to any gene: 10. The CDR3 length is 15 residues. Here the CDR3 DNA reads TGTGCCAGCAGTAACCTGGGGACAGGGACGGACATTCAGTACTTC. It encodes CASSNLGTGTDIQYF.

V gene TRBV7-9 combines with J gene TRBJ2-3, with 8 bases fitting TRBD2. Germline loops: CDR1 SEHNR, CDR2 FQNEAQ (reference sequence). This CDR3 has 16 residues. V was pared by 5 bases and J by 2 bases, with 9 bases of the junction left unmatched. The CDR3 DNA sequence: TGTGCCAGCAGCCGGGGAAGCGGGGGCAACACAGATACGCAGTATTTT. Translation gives CASSRGSGGNTDTQYF.

This clonotype came up a few times. This rearrangement joins TRBV4-1 to TRBJ2-5; D remains ambiguous. Trimming stripped 4 bases from V and 1 base from J, with 7 bases between. The CDR3 contains 13 residues. Germline lookup yields CDR1 MGHRA and CDR2 YSYEKL. CDR3 coding DNA: TGCGCCAGCAGCCTGGTGATCCAAGAGACCCAGTACTTC. It translates to CASSLVIQETQYF.

This sequence joins TRBV6-5 and TRBJ1-2, with D possibly being TRBD1 (5 bases). V was trimmed by 0 bases and J by 6 bases, leaving 17 bases between them. The CDR3 has 16 amino acids. Per the germline V gene, CDR1 is MNHEY and CDR2 is SVGAGI. CDR3 coding DNA: TGTGCCAGCAGTTACTCGTCAGGGATGGCCGGGGATGGCTACACCTTC. Residues: CASSYSSGMAGDGYTF.

The CDR3 DNA reads as TGTGCCAGCAGCTTGATTCTGGGAGGAGGCTACACCTTC. Translated: CASSLILGGGYTF. The chain employs TRBV5-4 and TRBJ1-2; D uncertain. Trimming took 1 base from V and 8 from J, leaving 12 bases between them. Germline V gene lookup returns CDR1 SGHNT and CDR2 YYREEE (reference sequence). There are 13 residues in the CDR3.

The V gene is TRBV29-1, the J gene TRBJ2-7, with D hard to call. The germline gives CDR1 SQVTM, CDR2 ANQGSEA. The CDR3 is 15 amino acids. V gave up 4 bases and J gave up 1 base, with 17 bases separating them. CDR3: CSVGGAAQTSYEQYF. CDR3 bases: TGCAGCGTTGGAGGAGCAGCCCAGACTTCCTACGAGCAGTACTTC.

The chain employs TRBV29-1 and TRBJ2-1; TRBD2 aligns across 12 bases. V trimming: 6 bases; J trimming: 1 base; junction bases outside the gene matches: 1. From germline, CDR1 is SQVTM and CDR2 ANQGSEA. The CDR3 is 14 residues long. The chain's CDR3 is CSVLAGGSYNEQFF. The CDR3 region has the DNA TGCAGCGTGCTAGCGGGGGGGTCCTACAATGAGCAGTTCTTC.